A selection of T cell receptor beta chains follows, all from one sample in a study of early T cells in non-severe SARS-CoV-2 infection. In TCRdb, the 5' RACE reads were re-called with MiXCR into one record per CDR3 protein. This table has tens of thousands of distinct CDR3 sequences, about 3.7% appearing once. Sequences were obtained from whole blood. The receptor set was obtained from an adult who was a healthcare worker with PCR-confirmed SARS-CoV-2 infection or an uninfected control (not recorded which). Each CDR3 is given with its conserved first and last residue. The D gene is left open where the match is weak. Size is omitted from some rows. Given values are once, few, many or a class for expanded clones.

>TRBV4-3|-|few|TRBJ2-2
TGCGCCAGCAGCCACAACTGGGGCAGCAGCACCGGGGAGCTGTTTTTT
CASSHNWGSSTGELFF
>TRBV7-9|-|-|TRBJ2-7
TGTGCCAGCAGCTTGTCGCCACTTTTCTACGAGCAGTACTTC
CASSLSPLFYEQYF
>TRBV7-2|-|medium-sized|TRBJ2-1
TGTGCCAGCAGCTTGATCGGCCAGGGATCCGGCTACAATGAGCAGTTCTTC
CASSLIGQGSGYNEQFF
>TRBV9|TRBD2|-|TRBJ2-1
TGTGCCAGCAGCCCCCGGGGGCGGGAGGGCTACAATGAGCAGTTCTTC
CASSPRGREGYNEQFF
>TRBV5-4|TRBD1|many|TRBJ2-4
TGTGCCAGCAGCTTGGGGGGCAGGGGGAACATTCAGTACTTC
CASSLGGRGNIQYF
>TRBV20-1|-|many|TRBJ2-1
TGCAGTGCTCCCGGGGGCAAGTACAATGAGCAGTTCTTC
CSAPGGKYNEQFF
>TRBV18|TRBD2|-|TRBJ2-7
TGTGCCAGCAAGCCGAGAGCGGGAGGGGTATACGAGCAGTACTTC
CASKPRAGGVYEQYF
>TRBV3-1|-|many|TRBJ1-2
TGTGCCAGCAGCCAAGACGGCTATGGCTACACCTTC
CASSQDGYGYTF
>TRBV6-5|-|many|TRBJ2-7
TGTGCCAGCAAAGGGGTCTCCTACGAGCAGTACTTC
CASKGVSYEQYF
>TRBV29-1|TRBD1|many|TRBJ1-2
TGCAGCGTAGCCGGGACAGCATATGGCTACACCTTC
CSVAGTAYGYTF
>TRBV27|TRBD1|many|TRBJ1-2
TGTGCCAGCAGTCGCATGACAGGGAGGAACTATGGCTACACCTTC
CASSRMTGRNYGYTF
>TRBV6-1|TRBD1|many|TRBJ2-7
TGTGCCAGCCAAAACAACAGGGGGCCGTCCCTCGAGCAGCACTTC
CASQNNRGPSLEQHF